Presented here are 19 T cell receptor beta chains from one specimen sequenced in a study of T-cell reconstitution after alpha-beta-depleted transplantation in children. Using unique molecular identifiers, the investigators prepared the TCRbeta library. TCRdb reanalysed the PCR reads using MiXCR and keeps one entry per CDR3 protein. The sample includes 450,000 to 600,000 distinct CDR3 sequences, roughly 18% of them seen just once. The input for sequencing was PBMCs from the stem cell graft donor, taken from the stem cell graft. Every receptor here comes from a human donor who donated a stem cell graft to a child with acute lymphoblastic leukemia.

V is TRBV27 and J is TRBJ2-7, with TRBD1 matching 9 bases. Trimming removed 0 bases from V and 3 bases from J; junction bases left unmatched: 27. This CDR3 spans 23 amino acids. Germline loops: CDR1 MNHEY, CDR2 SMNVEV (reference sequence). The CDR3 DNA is TGTGCCAGCAGTTTATCGGGGTCACCCTTACCGGGACAGGGCCCCGTGGAGCTCTACGAGCAGTACTTC. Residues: CASSLSGSPLPGQGPVELYEQYF.

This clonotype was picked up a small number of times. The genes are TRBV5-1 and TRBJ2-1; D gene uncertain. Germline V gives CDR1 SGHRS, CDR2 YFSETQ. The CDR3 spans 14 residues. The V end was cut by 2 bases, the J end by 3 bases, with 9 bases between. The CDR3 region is CASSFGYGYNEQFF. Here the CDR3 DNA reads TGCGCCAGCAGCTTTGGATACGGCTACAATGAGCAGTTCTTC. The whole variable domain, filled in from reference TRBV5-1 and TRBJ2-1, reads KAGVTQTPRYLIKTRGQQVTLSCSPISGHRSVSWYQQTPGQGLQFLFEYFSETQRNKGNFPGRFSGRQFSNSRSEMNVSTLELGDSALYLCASSFGYGYNEQFFGPGTRLTVL.

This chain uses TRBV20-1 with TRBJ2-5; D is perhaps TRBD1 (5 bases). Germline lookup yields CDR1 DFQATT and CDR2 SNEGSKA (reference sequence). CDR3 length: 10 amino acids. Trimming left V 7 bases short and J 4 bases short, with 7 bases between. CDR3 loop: CSGQGETQYF. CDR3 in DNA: TGCAGTGGTCAGGGAGAGACCCAGTACTTC.

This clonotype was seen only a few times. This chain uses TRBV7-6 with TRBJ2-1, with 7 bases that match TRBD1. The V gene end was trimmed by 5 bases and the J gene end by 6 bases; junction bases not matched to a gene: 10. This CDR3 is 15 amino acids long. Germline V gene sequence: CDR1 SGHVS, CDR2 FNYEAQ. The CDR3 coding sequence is TGTGCCAGCAGCCTACGAGGGGGCGCTGGCAATGAGCAGTTCTTC. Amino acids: CASSLRGGAGNEQFF.

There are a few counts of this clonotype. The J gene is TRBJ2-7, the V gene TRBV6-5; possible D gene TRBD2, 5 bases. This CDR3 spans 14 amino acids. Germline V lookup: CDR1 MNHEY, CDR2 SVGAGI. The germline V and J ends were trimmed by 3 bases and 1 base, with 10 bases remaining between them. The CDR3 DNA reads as TGTGCCAGCAGTTATACGGACTCGTCCTACGAGCAGTACTTC. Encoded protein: CASSYTDSSYEQYF.

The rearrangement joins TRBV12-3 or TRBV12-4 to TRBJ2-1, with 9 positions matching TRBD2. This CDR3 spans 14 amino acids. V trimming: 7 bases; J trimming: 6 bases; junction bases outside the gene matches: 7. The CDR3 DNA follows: TGTGCCAGCATGGGCGGGAGGGTAACCAATGAGCAGTTCTTC. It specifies CASMGGRVTNEQFF.

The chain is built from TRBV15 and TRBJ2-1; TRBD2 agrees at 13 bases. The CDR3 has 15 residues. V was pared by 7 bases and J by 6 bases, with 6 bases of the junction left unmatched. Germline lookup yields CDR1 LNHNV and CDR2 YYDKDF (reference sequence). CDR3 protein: CATNQLAGGFNEQFF. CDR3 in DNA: TGTGCCACCAACCAACTAGCGGGAGGGTTCAATGAGCAGTTCTTC.

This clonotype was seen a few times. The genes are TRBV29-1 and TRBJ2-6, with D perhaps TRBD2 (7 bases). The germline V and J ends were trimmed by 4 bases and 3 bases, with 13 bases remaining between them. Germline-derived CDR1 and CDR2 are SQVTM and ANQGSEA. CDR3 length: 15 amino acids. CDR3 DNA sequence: TGCAGCGTTGGGGGGGGCGGCGGTGGGGCCAACGTCCTGACTTTC. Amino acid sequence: CSVGGGGGGANVLTF.

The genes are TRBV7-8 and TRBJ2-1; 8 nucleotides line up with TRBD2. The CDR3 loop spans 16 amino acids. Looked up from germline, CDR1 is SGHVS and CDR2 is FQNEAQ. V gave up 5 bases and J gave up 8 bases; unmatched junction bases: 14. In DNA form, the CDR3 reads TGTGCCAGCAGCGCGTTAGCGGGACCGAACCGGGATGAGCAGTTCTTC. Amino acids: CASSALAGPNRDEQFF.

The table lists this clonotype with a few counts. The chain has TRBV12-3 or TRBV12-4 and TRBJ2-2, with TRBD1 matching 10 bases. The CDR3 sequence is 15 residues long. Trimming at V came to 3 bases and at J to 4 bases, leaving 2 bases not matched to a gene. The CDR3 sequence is CASSLRQGATGELFF. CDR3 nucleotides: TGTGCCAGCAGTTTGAGACAGGGGGCCACCGGGGAGCTGTTTTTT.

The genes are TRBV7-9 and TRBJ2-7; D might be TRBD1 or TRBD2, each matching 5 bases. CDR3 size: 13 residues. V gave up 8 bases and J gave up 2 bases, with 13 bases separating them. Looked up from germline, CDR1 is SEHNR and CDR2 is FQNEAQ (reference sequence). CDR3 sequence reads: CASGRDRPYEQYF. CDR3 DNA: TGTGCCAGCGGACGGGACCGGCCCTACGAGCAGTACTTC.

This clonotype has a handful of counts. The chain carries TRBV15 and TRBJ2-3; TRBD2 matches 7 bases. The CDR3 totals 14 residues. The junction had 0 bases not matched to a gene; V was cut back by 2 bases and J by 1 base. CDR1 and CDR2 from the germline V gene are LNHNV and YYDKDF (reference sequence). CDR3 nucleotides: TGTGCCACCAGCAGAAGCGGGGGCACAGATACGCAGTATTTT. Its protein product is CATSRSGGTDTQYF.

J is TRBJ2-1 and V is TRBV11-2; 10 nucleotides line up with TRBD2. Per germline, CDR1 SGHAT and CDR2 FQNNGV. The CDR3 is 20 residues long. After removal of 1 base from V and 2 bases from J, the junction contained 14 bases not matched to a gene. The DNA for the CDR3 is TGTGCCAGCAGCTTAGTGGGTGTTCGAGTAGCGGGAGGACCCTACAATGAGCAGTTCTTC. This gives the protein CASSLVGVRVAGGPYNEQFF.

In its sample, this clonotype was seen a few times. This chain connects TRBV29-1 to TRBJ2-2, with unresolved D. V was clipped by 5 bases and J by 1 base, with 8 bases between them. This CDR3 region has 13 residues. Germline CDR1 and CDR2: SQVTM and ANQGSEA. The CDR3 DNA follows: TGCAGCGTTCTGCCAGGGAACACCGGGGAGCTGTTTTTT. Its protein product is CSVLPGNTGELFF.

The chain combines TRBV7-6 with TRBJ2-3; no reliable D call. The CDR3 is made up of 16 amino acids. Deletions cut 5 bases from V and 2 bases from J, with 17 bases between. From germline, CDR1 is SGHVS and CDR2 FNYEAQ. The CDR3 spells CASSRSEAAYTDTQYF. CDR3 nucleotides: TGTGCCAGCAGCCGATCCGAGGCAGCTTACACAGATACGCAGTATTTT.

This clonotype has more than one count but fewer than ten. This CDR3 reads CASSVAGEDTQYF. Here the CDR3 DNA reads TGTGCCAGCAGCGTAGCAGGGGAAGATACGCAGTATTTT. The chain carries TRBV9 and TRBJ2-3, with D possibly matching TRBD1 (6 bases). The germline V gene has CDR1 SGDLS and CDR2 YYNGEE. V dropped 0 bases and J dropped 5 bases, with 7 bases sitting between them. This CDR3 comprises 13 residues.

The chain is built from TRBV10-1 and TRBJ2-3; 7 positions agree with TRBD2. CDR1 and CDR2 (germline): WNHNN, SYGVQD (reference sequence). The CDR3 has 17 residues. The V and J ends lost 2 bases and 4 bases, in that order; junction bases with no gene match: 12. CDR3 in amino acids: CASSENPRTGGSDTQYF. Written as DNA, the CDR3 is TGCGCCAGCAGTGAGAACCCGAGAACGGGAGGATCAGATACGCAGTATTTT.

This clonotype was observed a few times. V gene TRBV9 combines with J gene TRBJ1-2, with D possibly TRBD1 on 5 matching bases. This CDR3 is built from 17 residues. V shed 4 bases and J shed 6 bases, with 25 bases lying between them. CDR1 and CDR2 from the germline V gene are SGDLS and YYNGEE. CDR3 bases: TGTGCCAGCAGCTATAAAATCCCCCCGAGGGGTGCACATGGCTACACCTTC. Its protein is CASSYKIPPRGAHGYTF.

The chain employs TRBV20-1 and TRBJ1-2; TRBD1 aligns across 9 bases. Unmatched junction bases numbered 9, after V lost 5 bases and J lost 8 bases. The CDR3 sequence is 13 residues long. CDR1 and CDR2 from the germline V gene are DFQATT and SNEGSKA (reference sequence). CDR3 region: CSALRDRDRGYTF. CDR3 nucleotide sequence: TGCAGTGCTTTACGGGACAGGGACAGAGGCTACACCTTC.